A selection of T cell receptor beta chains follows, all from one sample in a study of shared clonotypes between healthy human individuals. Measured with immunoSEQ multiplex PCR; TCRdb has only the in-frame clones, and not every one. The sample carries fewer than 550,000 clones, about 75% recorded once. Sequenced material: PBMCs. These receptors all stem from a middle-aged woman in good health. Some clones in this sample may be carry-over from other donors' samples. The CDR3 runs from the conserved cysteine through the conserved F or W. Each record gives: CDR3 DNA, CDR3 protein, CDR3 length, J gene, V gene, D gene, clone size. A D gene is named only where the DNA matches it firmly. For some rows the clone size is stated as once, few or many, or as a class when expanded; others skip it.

TGTGCCAGCAGCTTGGGTACAGGGAGATCCACAGATACGCAGTATTTT CASSLGTGRSTDTQYF 16 TRBJ2-3 TRBV5-8 . .
TGTGCCAGTAGTATGAAACAAGGAATCGGGGAGCTGTTTTTT CASSMKQGIGELFF 14 TRBJ2-2 TRBV19 . .
TGTGCCAGCGCACGGACTAGCGGGAGCTCCTACAATGAGCAGTTCTTC CASARTSGSSYNEQFF 16 TRBJ2-1 TRBV2 TRBD2 .
TGCGCCAGCAGCTCAGACCGGGACAGGGCTAGGTACGAGCAGTACTTC CASSSDRDRARYEQYF 16 TRBJ2-7 TRBV4-1 TRBD1 few
TGTGCCAGCAGCGTAGACGTGTCTAGCAATCAGCCCCAGCATTTT CASSVDVSSNQPQHF 15 TRBJ1-5 TRBV9 . .
TGCGCCAGCAGCTTCTCGGGGGGCACAGATACGCAGTATTTT CASSFSGGTDTQYF 14 TRBJ2-3 TRBV5-1 . .
TGTGCCAGCAGCTTAAGGGTCGAGGCGGCCGGGGAGCTGTTTTTT CASSLRVEAAGELFF 15 TRBJ2-2 TRBV13 . .
TGCAGCGTCGAGACGGTGAGCACAGATACGCAGTATTTT CSVETVSTDTQYF 13 TRBJ2-3 TRBV29-1 . .
TGTGCTAGCAGCCCCCGGACTTCGTCGGGGACCCAGTACTTC CASSPRTSSGTQYF 14 TRBJ2-5 TRBV7-7 . few
TGCAGCGTATCTAGCGGTTACAATGAGCAGTTCTTC CSVSSGYNEQFF 12 TRBJ2-1 TRBV29-1 TRBD2 .
TGTGCCTGGAGTGAACAGTCCAATCAGCCCCAGCATTTT CAWSEQSNQPQHF 13 TRBJ1-5 TRBV30 . few
TGTGCCAGCAAAATACAGGGGCGAGGAAACACCATATATTTT CASKIQGRGNTIYF 14 TRBJ1-3 TRBV28 TRBD1 .
TGTGCCAGCTCGGACAGGGGTGGGAGATCCTACGAGCAGTACTTC CASSDRGGRSYEQYF 15 TRBJ2-7 TRBV18 TRBD1 .
TGTGCCAGCAGTTTCCTTTCCGGGGCAGATGGCTACACCTTC CASSFLSGADGYTF 14 TRBJ1-2 TRBV27 . .
TGTGCCAGCAGTTTACCGGCGGGACTAACAGATACGCAGTATTTT CASSLPAGLTDTQYF 15 TRBJ2-3 TRBV28 TRBD2 many
TGCGCCAGCAGACCCATGGACAGGGAGGAAAACATTCAGTACTTC CASRPMDREENIQYF 15 TRBJ2-4 TRBV4-1 TRBD1 .
TGTGCCAGCACCCTACGACAGGGTCCCTCCTACGAGCAGTACTTC CASTLRQGPSYEQYF 15 TRBJ2-7 TRBV7-8 TRBD1 once
TGTGCCAGCAGTGAAGGGACAAGAAATCGGCCCCAGCATTTT CASSEGTRNRPQHF 14 TRBJ1-5 TRBV2 . .
TGTGCCACCAGCAGGGGGGAGGGGAGGGGCGAGCAGTACTTC CATSRGEGRGEQYF 14 TRBJ2-7 TRBV15 TRBD2 .
TGTGCCAGCAGCTTAGCGGTGGGTGGGGTGGCCACGGCCTACGAGCAGTACTTC CASSLAVGGVATAYEQYF 18 TRBJ2-7 TRBV7-6 . .
TGTGCCAGCAGCCGCCTGGTTAGGGGCCAAAACATTCAGTACTTC CASSRLVRGQNIQYF 15 TRBJ2-4 TRBV5-4 . once
TGTGCCAGCAGGGACTTAGGGAGGGATACGCAGTATTTT CASRDLGRDTQYF 13 TRBJ2-3 TRBV27 . .
TGCGCCAGCAGCCAAGCTTCTAGGAGCTCCTACAATGAGCAGTTCTTC CASSQASRSSYNEQFF 16 TRBJ2-1 TRBV4-3 . .
TGTGCCAGTAGTGACGGACAGGGGATTGACCACAATGAGCAGTTCTTC CASSDGQGIDHNEQFF 16 TRBJ2-1 TRBV19 TRBD1 .
TGTGCCAGCAGTCAAGGGGAGTGGGGGAAGCAGTTCTTC CASSQGEWGKQFF 13 TRBJ2-1 TRBV7-3 . few
TGTGCCAGCAGGGGGAGCTCCTACGAGCAGTACTTC CASRGSSYEQYF 12 TRBJ2-7 TRBV13 . once
TGCGCCAGCAACCCGGGACGAGACACAGATACGCAGTATTTT CASNPGRDTDTQYF 14 TRBJ2-3 TRBV10-2 . .
TGTGCCAGCTCACCACCAGGGCTCATCTCTGGGGCCAACGTCCTGACTTTC CASSPPGLISGANVLTF 17 TRBJ2-6 TRBV18 . .
TGTGCCAGCAGTTACGGGACGGAGAATCAGCCCCAGCATTTT CASSYGTENQPQHF 14 TRBJ1-5 TRBV21-1 . few
TGTGCCTGGAGTGTGGTCGGGGCTGGGGCCAACGTCCTGACTTTC CAWSVVGAGANVLTF 15 TRBJ2-6 TRBV30 . .
TGTGCCACCAGCAGAGATGTATACACTGATGAAGCTTTCTTT CATSRDVYTDEAFF 14 TRBJ1-1 TRBV15 . .
TGTGCCATGGGGGGAGACGAGAGGGAGACCCAGTACTTC CAMGGDERETQYF 13 TRBJ2-5 TRBV10-3 . .
TGTGCCAGGGGGAAGGACCCCCAGCCATCCTACGAGCAGTACTTC CARGKDPQPSYEQYF 15 TRBJ2-7 TRBV27 . .
TGTGCCAGCAGTGGTCTAGCGGGAATCACCGGGGAGCTGTTTTTT CASSGLAGITGELFF 15 TRBJ2-2 TRBV2 TRBD2 few
TGTGCCAGCAGCGTGGGGGAGTCCAGCTATGGCTACACCTTC CASSVGESSYGYTF 14 TRBJ1-2 TRBV9 . .
TGTGCCAGCAGTTTCCAAGTCTCTGGGGCCAACGTCCTGACTTTC CASSFQVSGANVLTF 15 TRBJ2-6 TRBV28 . .
TGTGCCAGCATTAGGATGGGATCCCGTGAAGCTTTCTTT CASIRMGSREAFF 13 TRBJ1-1 TRBV6-5 . .
TGCGCCAGCAGCCCACTCTACGGGGCCGCGAACACCGGGGAGCTGTTTTTT CASSPLYGAANTGELFF 17 TRBJ2-2 TRBV5-1 . .
TGTGCCAGCAGCTTAGTGGTTCAGTACAATGAGCAGTTCTTC CASSLVVQYNEQFF 14 TRBJ2-1 TRBV11-2 . .
TGTGCCTGGAACCGCGGGACCCCGGGGGGGGAGCTGTTTTTT CAWNRGTPGGELFF 14 TRBJ2-2 TRBV30 . .
TGTGCCAGCAGCGTAAGGGGCAATCAGCCCCAGCATTTT CASSVRGNQPQHF 13 TRBJ1-5 TRBV7-2 . .
TGTGCCAGCAGAAAGGATCTTAGCAATCAGCCCCAGCATTTT CASRKDLSNQPQHF 14 TRBJ1-5 TRBV2 . .
TGCGCCAGCAGCTCTGGACTAGCGTGGACAGATACGCAGTATTTT CASSSGLAWTDTQYF 15 TRBJ2-3 TRBV5-1 TRBD2 .
TGTGCCAGCAGCGTACTGGGGTCCAATGAGCAGTTCTTC CASSVLGSNEQFF 13 TRBJ2-1 TRBV9 . .
TGTGCCAGCAGCCTCTTAGCGGGGGTCTCCTACGAGCAGTACTTC CASSLLAGVSYEQYF 15 TRBJ2-7 TRBV14 TRBD2 .
TGTGCCTGGAGGACCACAGGGCCAAGCTCCTACAATGAGCAGTTCTTC CAWRTTGPSSYNEQFF 16 TRBJ2-1 TRBV30 . .
TGCGCCAGCAGCTTGGGGACTAGCGGGGGAGGATACGAGCAGTACTTC CASSLGTSGGGYEQYF 16 TRBJ2-7 TRBV5-1 TRBD2 .
TGTGCCAGCAGCCCAACCGGTGAGGGGGCTTTCAATCAGCCCCAGCATTTT CASSPTGEGAFNQPQHF 17 TRBJ1-5 TRBV2 TRBD1 .
TGTGCCAGCAGCAAGCGCCCGGGACAGAATGTATTATTCACAGATACGCAGTATTTT CASSKRPGQNVLFTDTQYF 19 TRBJ2-3 TRBV9 TRBD1 .
TGTGCCAGCAGCTTGGGACTAGCGGGGAACTACGAGCAGTACTTC CASSLGLAGNYEQYF 15 TRBJ2-7 TRBV7-8 TRBD2 .
TGCGCCAGCAGCTTGAGACGGTACTCTGGGGCCAACGTCCTGACTTTC CASSLRRYSGANVLTF 16 TRBJ2-6 TRBV5-1 . .
TGTGCCAGTAGTATAGCCAGGGGTTACGAGCAGTACTTC CASSIARGYEQYF 13 TRBJ2-7 TRBV19 . .
TGTGCCAGCTCAGCCGGACAGTGGTCCCAAGAGACCCAGTACTTC CASSAGQWSQETQYF 15 TRBJ2-5 TRBV18 . .
TGTGCCAGCAGCAAAGGAGGATCGGAGCAGTACTTC CASSKGGSEQYF 12 TRBJ2-7 TRBV21-1 . .
TGTGCCAGCAGCGTAGCTACTGGGGGCCGCGAGCAGTACTTC CASSVATGGREQYF 14 TRBJ2-7 TRBV9 . .
TGTGCCAGCGGCCGAACCGGGCTAGCGGGAGTAGGTACGCAGTATTTT CASGRTGLAGVGTQYF 16 TRBJ2-3 TRBV2 TRBD2 .
TGTGCCAGCAGCTTAGACGGGAGCTCCTACGAGCAGTACTTC CASSLDGSSYEQYF 14 TRBJ2-7 TRBV7-2 . .